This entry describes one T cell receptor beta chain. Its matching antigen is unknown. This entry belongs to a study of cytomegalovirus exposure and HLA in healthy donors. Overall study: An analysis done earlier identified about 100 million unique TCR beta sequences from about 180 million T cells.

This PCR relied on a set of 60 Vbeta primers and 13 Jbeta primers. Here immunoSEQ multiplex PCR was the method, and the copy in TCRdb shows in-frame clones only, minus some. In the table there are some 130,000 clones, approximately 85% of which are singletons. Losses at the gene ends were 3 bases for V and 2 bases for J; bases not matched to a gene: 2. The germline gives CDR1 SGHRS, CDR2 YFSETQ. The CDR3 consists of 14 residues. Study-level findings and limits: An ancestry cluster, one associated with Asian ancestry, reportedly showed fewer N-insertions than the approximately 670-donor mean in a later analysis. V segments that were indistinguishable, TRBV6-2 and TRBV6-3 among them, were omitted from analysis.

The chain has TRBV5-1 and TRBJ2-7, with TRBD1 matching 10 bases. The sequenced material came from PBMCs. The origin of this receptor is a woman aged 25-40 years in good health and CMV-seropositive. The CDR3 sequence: CASSSTGGAYEQYF. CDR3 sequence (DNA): TGCGCCAGCAGCTCGACAGGGGGCGCCTACGAGCAGTACTTC.